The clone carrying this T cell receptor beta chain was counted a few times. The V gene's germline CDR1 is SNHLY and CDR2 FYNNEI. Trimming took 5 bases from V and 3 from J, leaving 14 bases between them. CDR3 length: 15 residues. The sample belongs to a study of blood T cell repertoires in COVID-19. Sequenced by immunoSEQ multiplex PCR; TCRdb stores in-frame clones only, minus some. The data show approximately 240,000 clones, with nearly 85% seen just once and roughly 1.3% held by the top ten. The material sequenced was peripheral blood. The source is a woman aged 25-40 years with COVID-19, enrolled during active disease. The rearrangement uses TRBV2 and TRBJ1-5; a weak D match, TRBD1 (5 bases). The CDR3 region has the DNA TGTGCCAGCAGTTCGGGGCGGGGCCCCAATCAGCCCCAGCATTTT. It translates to CASSSGRGPNQPQHF. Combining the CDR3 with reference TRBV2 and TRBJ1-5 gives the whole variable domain EPEVTQTPSHQVTQMGQEVILRCVPISNHLYFYWYRQILGQKVEFLVSFYNNEISEKSEIFDDQFSVERPDGSNFTLKIRSTKLEDSAMYFCASSSGRGPNQPQHFGDGTRLSIL.